The clone carrying this T cell receptor (beta chain) was detected ten times or more. These data belong to a study of T cells after yellow fever vaccination. CDR1 MNHNY and CDR2 SVGAGI come from the germline V gene (reference sequence). The CDR3 contains 18 residues. Trimming pared 1 base from V and 0 bases from J, leaving 15 bases between. TCRdb called the 5' RACE reads again in MiXCR, with one record for every CDR3 protein. Of a few hundred thousand distinct CDR3 sequences in the sample, about 3.9% were seen once. This TCR was sampled from a man aged 18 to 30 who received the YFV17D yellow fever vaccine. Source: PBMCs, taken 15 days after the yellow fever booster vaccination. The V and J genes are TRBV6-6 and TRBJ1-4; D ambiguous. The CDR3 coding sequence is TGTGCCAGCAGTTACTACGGCACCCTCCTTGCAACTAATGAAAAACTGTTTTTT. This translates into CASSYYGTLLATNEKLFF.